These T cell receptor beta chains were read from a single sample in a study of blood T cell repertoires in COVID-19. Profiling relied on immunoSEQ multiplex PCR, and the TCRdb table lists in-frame clones only, not all of them. The sample shows roughly 200,000 clones, around 79% of them seen only once. The sequenced material came from peripheral blood. The receptors come from a woman between 35 and 50 years old with COVID-19, enrolled during active disease. Both conserved end residues are part of each CDR3. D genes are given only for firm matches. Part of the rows lack a size; the others show once, few, many or a class for expanded clones.

NA	TRBJ2-5	TRBD1	13	TRBV30	CAWRKTGVETQYF	TGTGCCTGGAGAAAAACAGGGGTTGAGACCCAGTACTTC
NA	TRBJ2-1	NA	14	TRBV11-3	CASSARGSYNEQFF	TGTGCCAGCAGTGCGCGAGGGTCCTACAATGAGCAGTTCTTC
few	TRBJ1-6	NA	16	TRBV18	CASSPAGIIGDSPLHF	TGTGCCAGCTCACCGGCTGGGATTATAGGGGATTCACCCCTCCACTTT
NA	TRBJ2-7	TRBD1	14	TRBV28	CASSTGQGTWEQYF	TGTGCCAGCAGTACGGGACAGGGGACGTGGGAGCAGTACTTC
NA	TRBJ2-2	TRBD2	15	TRBV10-3	CAISGGTSGTGELFF	TGTGCCATCAGTGGAGGGACTAGCGGGACCGGGGAGCTGTTTTTT
NA	TRBJ2-6	NA	14	TRBV5-1	CASRLTSGANVLTF	TGCGCCAGCCGCTTGACTTCTGGGGCCAACGTCCTGACTTTC
NA	TRBJ1-2	TRBD1	14	TRBV27	CASSLRDRGYGYTF	TGTGCCAGCAGTCTCCGGGACAGGGGCTATGGCTACACCTTC
NA	TRBJ2-7	TRBD2	15	TRBV5-4	CASSSGLAGGIEQYF	TGTGCCAGCAGCTCGGGACTAGCGGGAGGAATCGAGCAGTACTTC
NA	TRBJ2-1	TRBD2	17	TRBV7-3	CASSFRHDGGVYNEQFF	TGTGCCAGCAGCTTTCGGCACGACGGGGGGGTCTACAATGAGCAGTTCTTC
NA	TRBJ2-1	TRBD2	16	TRBV18	CASSPLAGDAPHEQFF	TGTGCCAGCTCACCGCTAGCGGGGGACGCGCCCCATGAGCAGTTCTTC
NA	TRBJ2-1	NA	11	TRBV12-3/TRBV12-4	CASRDRVEQFF	TGTGCCAGCAGAGATCGGGTGGAGCAGTTCTTC
NA	TRBJ1-2	TRBD1	13	TRBV14	CASSQVTGYGYTF	TGTGCCAGCAGCCAGGTGACAGGGTATGGCTACACCTTC
NA	TRBJ1-2	TRBD1	13	TRBV6-5	CASTPGTGNGYTF	TGTGCCAGCACTCCCGGGACAGGGAATGGCTACACCTTC
NA	TRBJ2-1	TRBD2	18	TRBV27	CASSFSFFSGRAYNEQFF	TGTGCCAGCAGTTTCTCGTTTTTTAGCGGGAGGGCCTACAATGAGCAGTTCTTC
NA	TRBJ1-6	NA	17	TRBV4-2	CASSQESGAVYNSPLHF	TGTGCCAGCAGCCAAGAATCAGGGGCGGTCTATAATTCACCCCTCCACTTT
NA	TRBJ2-7	NA	15	TRBV5-1	CASSGAGIASYEQYF	TGCGCCAGCAGCGGGGCGGGAATCGCCTCCTACGAGCAGTACTTC
NA	TRBJ2-7	NA	16	TRBV11-3	CASSLRGTDPSYEQYF	TGTGCCAGCAGCTTAAGGGGGACGGATCCGTCCTACGAGCAGTACTTC
NA	TRBJ2-2	NA	15	TRBV4-1	CASSRGQGGTGELFF	TGCGCCAGCAGCCGCGGACAGGGAGGGACCGGGGAGCTGTTTTTT
NA	TRBJ1-1	NA	14	TRBV9	CASSVEGRGGEAFF	TGTGCCAGCAGCGTAGAGGGGCGCGGCGGTGAAGCTTTCTTT
NA	TRBJ2-1	TRBD1	16	TRBV6-5	CASSYNSGQGRNEQFF	TGTGCCAGCAGTTACAATTCGGGACAGGGCCGCAATGAGCAGTTCTTC
NA	TRBJ1-2	NA	16	TRBV27	CASSLFWGVGGGGYTF	TGTGCCAGCAGTTTATTTTGGGGGGTCGGGGGGGGCGGCTACACCTTC
NA	TRBJ2-7	TRBD1	15	TRBV6-1	CASSDSHRGSYEQYF	TGTGCCAGCAGTGACAGTCACAGGGGTTCCTACGAGCAGTACTTC